This TCR beta chain derives from a study of T cell clones after liver transplantation. Study overall: Samples came from ITN030ST, which attempted immunosuppression withdrawal within 2 years of liver transplantation. Post-transplant blood was tracked for graft-donor-reactive T cell clones identified in a pre-transplant mixed lymphocyte reaction.

Points from the study as a whole: Low donor cell numbers restricted donor-reactive repertoire measurement in a couple of subjects. Rather than being deleted, graft donor-reactive T cells may have moved into the graft.

J gave up 0 bases and V 8 bases, and 9 bases lay outside the gene matches. Germline V lookup: CDR1 SNHLY, CDR2 FYNNEI. CDR3 size: 16 residues. Concerning this clone: No antigen is known for it.

The method was immunoSEQ multiplex PCR; TCRdb's version includes in-frame clones alone and lacks a portion of them. Of fewer than 85,000 clones listed, about 80% are singletons. J is TRBJ1-3 and V is TRBV2; 8 nucleotides align to TRBD1. This clonotype was obtained from a human patient who received a liver transplant. Some T cells may arise from the graft donor. Here the sequenced sample was CD4+ T cells from blood, taken 12 months after liver transplant. The CDR3 DNA sequence: TGTGCCAGCTCCGGAAGACAGGGGTTCTCTGGAAACACCATATATTTT. Encoded protein: CASSGRQGFSGNTIYF.